The subject of this entry is one TCR beta chain. Antigen: not known. This specimen comes from a study of shared clonotypes between healthy human individuals. Each subset's genomic DNA was split evenly across several immunoSEQ plates. Generated by immunoSEQ multiplex PCR, the TCRdb table keeps only in-frame clones and is missing some. The repertoire consists of hundreds of thousands of clones, with about 96% occurring once and the leading ten covering approximately 0.1%. Study-level findings and limits: Sample collection involved blood only; tissue repertoires are likely different. Shared across a few donors were about 4.6% of the naive CD4 clonotypes. Generally, naive subsets came out with larger estimated richness than memory subsets.

CD45RO-negative CD8 cells positively selected for CCR7 made up the naive population, which excluded terminally differentiated effector memory CD45RA+ cells. Germline assignment: CDR1 SEHNR and CDR2 FQNEAQ (reference sequence). Trimming stripped 0 bases from V and 7 bases from J, with 12 bases between. This CDR3 has 15 amino acids. Sample: naive CD8+ T cells sorted from blood. The TCR originated in a woman in her twenties or thirties in good health. The gene calls are TRBV7-9 and TRBJ1-4; TRBD1 is a possible D gene (5 bases). CDR3 loop: CASSLASGEFEKLFF. CDR3 bases: TGTGCCAGCAGCTTAGCATCGGGGGAATTTGAAAAACTGTTTTTT.